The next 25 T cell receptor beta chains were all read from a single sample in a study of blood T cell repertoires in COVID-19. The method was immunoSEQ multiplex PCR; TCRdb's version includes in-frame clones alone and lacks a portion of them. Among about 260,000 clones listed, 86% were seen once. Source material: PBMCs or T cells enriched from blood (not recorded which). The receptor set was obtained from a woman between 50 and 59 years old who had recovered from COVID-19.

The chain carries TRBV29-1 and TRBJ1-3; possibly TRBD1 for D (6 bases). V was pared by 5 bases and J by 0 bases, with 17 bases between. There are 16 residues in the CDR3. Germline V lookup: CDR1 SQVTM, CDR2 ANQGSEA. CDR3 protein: CSVRGGPTSSGNTIYF. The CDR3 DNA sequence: TGCAGCGTTCGCGGGGGCCCAACATCCTCTGGAAACACCATATATTTT.

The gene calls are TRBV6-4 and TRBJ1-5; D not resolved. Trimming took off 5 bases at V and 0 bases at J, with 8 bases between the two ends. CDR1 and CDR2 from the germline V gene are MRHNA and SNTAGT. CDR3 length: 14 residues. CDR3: CASSITPSNQPQHF. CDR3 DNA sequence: TGTGCCAGCAGTATTACTCCTAGCAATCAGCCCCAGCATTTT.

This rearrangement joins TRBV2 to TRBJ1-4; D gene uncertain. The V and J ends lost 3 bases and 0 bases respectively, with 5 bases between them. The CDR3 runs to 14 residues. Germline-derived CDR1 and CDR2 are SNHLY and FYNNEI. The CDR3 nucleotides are TGTGCCAGCAGTGAGAGGACAACTAATGAAAAACTGTTTTTT. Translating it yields CASSERTTNEKLFF. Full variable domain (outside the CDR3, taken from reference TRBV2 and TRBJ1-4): EPEVTQTPSHQVTQMGQEVILRCVPISNHLYFYWYRQILGQKVEFLVSFYNNEISEKSEIFDDQFSVERPDGSNFTLKIRSTKLEDSAMYFCASSERTTNEKLFFGSGTQLSVL.

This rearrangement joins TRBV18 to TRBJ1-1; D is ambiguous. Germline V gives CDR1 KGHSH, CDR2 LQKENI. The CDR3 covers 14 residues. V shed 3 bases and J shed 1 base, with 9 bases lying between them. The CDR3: CASSPSIGNTEAFF. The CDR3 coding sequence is TGTGCCAGCTCACCGAGTATCGGGAACACTGAAGCTTTCTTT.

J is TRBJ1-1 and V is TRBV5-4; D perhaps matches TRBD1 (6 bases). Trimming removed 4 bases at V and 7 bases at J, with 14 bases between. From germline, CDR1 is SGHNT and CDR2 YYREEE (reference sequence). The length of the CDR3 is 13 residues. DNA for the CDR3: TGTGCCAGCAGCAAACAGGGAGCGAATGAAGCTTTCTTT. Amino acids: CASSKQGANEAFF.

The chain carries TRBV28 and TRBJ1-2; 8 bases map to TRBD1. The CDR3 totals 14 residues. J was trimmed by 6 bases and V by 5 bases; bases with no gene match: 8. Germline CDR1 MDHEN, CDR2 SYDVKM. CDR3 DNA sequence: TGTGCCAGCAGTAGCTACGGGACAGGCCATGGCTACACCTTC. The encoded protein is CASSSYGTGHGYTF.

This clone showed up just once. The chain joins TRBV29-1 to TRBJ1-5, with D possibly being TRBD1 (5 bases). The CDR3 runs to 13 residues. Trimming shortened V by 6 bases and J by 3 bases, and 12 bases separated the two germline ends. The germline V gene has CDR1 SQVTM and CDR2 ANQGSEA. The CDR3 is CSVRAGFNQPQHF. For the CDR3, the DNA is TGCAGCGTCCGGGCAGGGTTCAATCAGCCCCAGCATTTT. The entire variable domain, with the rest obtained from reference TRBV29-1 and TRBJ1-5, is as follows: SAVISQKPSRDICQRGTSLTIQCQVDSQVTMMFWYRQQPGQSLTLIATANQGSEATYESGFVIDKFPISRPNLTFSTLTVSNMSPEDSSIYLCSVRAGFNQPQHFGDGTRLSIL.

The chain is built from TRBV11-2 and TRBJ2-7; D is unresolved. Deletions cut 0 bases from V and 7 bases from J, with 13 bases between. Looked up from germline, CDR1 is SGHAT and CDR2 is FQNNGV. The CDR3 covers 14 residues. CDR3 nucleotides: TGTGCCAGCAGCTTAGACAGGTCCTCAGGAGAGCAGTACTTC. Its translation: CASSLDRSSGEQYF.

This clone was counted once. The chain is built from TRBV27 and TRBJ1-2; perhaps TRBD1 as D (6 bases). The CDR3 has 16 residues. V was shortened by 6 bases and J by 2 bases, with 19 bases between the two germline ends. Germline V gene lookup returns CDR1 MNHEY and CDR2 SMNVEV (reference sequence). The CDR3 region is CASRFYRGGENYGYTF. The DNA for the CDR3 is TGTGCCAGCAGGTTTTATAGGGGGGGCGAGAACTATGGCTACACCTTC.

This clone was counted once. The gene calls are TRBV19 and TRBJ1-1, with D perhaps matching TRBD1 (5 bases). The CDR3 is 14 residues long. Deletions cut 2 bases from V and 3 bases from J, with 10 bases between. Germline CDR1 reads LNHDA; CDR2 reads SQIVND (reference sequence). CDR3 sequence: CASSITRVYTEAFF. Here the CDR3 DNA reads TGTGCCAGTAGTATAACCAGGGTGTACACTGAAGCTTTCTTT.

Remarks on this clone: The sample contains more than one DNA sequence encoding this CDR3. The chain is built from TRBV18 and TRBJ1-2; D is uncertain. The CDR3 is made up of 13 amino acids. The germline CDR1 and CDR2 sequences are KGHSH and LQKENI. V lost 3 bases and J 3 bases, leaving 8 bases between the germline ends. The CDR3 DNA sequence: TGTGCCAGCTCACCTGGTACAGACTATGGCTACACCTTC. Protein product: CASSPGTDYGYTF.

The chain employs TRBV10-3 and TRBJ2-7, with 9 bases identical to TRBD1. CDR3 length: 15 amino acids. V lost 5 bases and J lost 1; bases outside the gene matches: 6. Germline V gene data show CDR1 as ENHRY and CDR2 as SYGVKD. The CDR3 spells CAISRTGAISYEQYF. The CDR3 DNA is TGTGCCATCAGTCGGACAGGGGCGATTTCCTACGAGCAGTACTTC.

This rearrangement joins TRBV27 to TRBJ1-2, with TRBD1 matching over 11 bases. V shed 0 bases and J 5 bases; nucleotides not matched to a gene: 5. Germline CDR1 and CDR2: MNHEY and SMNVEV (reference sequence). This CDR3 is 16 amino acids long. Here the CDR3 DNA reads TGTGCCAGCAGTTTATCGGGGACAGGGGGTGGGTATGGCTACACCTTC. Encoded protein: CASSLSGTGGGYGYTF.

The CDR3 DNA reads as TGTGCCAGCACCGTGGAGAGCTCTGGGGCCAACGTCCTGACTTTC. Its translation is CASTVESSGANVLTF. V gene TRBV9 combines with J gene TRBJ2-6; D is ambiguous. The CDR3 is 15 residues long. Germline CDR1 SGDLS, CDR2 YYNGEE. The V and J ends lost 6 bases and 0 bases respectively, with 10 bases between them. Full variable domain (remainder filled in from reference TRBV9 and TRBJ2-6): DSGVTQTPKHLITATGQRVTLRCSPRSGDLSVYWYQQSLDQGLQFLIQYYNGEERAKGNILERFSAQQFPDLHSELNLSSLELGDSALYFCASTVESSGANVLTFGAGSRLTVL.

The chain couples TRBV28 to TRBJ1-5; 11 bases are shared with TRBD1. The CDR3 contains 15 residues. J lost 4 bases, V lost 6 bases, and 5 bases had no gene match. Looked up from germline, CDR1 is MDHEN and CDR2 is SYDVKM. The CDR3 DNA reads TGTGCCAGCAGATCCGGGACAGGGGGGAATCAGCCCCAGCATTTT. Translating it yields CASRSGTGGNQPQHF.

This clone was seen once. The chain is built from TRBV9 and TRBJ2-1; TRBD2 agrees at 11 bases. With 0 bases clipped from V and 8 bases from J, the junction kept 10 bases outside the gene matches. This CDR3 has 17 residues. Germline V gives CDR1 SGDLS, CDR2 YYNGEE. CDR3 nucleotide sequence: TGTGCCAGCAGCGTAGGGGCTAGCGGGGGGTTGTTGGATGAGCAGTTCTTC. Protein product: CASSVGASGGLLDEQFF.

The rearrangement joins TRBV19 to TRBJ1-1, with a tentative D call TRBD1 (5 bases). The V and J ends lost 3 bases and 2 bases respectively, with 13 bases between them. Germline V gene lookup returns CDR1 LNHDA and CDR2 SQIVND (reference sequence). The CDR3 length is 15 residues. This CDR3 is CASSIRGVSNTEAFF. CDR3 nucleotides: TGTGCCAGTAGTATTAGGGGCGTGAGTAACACTGAAGCTTTCTTT. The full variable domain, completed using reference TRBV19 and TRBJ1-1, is DGGITQSPKYLFRKEGQNVTLSCEQNLNHDAMYWYRQDPGQGLRLIYYSQIVNDFQKGDIAEGYSVSREKKESFPLTVTSAQKNPTAFYLCASSIRGVSNTEAFFGQGTRLTVV.

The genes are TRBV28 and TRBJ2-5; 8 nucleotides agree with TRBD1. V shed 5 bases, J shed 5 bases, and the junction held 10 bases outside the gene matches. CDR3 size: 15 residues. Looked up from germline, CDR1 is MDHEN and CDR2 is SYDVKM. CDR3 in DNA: TGTGCCAGCAGTGACGGACAGGGCCCATGGGAGACCCAGTACTTC. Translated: CASSDGQGPWETQYF. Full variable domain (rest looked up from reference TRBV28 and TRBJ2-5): DVKVTQSSRYLVKRTGEKVFLECVQDMDHENMFWYRQDPGLGLRLIYFSYDVKMKEKGDIPEGYSVSREKKERFSLILESASTNQTSMYLCASSDGQGPWETQYFGPGTRLLVL.

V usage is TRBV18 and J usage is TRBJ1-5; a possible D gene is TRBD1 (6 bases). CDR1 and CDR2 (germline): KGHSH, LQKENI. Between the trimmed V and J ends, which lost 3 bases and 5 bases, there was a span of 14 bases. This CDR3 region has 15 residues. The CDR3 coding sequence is TGTGCCAGCTCACCTAGGGCCAGGGGCGATCAGCCCCAGCATTTT. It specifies CASSPRARGDQPQHF. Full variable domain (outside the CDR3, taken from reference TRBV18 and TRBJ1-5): NAGVMQNPRHLVRRRGQEARLRCSPMKGHSHVYWYRQLPEEGLKFMVYLQKENIIDESGMPKERFSAEFPKEGPSILRIQQVVRGDSAAYFCASSPRARGDQPQHFGDGTRLSIL.

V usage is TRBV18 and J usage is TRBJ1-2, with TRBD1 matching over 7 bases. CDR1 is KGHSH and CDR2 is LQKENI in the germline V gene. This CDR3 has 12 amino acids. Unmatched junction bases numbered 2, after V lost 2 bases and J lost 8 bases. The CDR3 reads CASSPDRDGYTF. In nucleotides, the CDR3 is TGTGCCAGCTCACCAGACAGGGACGGCTACACCTTC. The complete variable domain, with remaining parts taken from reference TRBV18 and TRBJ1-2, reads NAGVMQNPRHLVRRRGQEARLRCSPMKGHSHVYWYRQLPEEGLKFMVYLQKENIIDESGMPKERFSAEFPKEGPSILRIQQVVRGDSAAYFCASSPDRDGYTFGSGTRLTVV.

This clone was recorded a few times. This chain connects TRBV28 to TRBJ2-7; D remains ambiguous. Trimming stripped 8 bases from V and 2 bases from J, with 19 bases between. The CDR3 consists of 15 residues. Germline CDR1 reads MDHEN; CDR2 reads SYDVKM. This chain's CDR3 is CASPKWAGTTYEQYF. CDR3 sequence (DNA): TGTGCCAGCCCGAAGTGGGCAGGCACAACCTACGAGCAGTACTTC.

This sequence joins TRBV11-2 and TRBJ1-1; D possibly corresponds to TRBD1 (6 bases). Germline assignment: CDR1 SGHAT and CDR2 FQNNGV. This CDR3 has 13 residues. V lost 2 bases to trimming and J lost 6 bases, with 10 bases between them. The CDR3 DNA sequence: TGTGCCAGCAGCTTATGGACAGCCTCTGAAGCTTTCTTT. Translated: CASSLWTASEAFF.

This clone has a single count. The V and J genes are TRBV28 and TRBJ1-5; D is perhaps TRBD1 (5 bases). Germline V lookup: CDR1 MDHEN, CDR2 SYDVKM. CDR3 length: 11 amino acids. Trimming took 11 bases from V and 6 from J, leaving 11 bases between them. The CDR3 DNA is TGTGCCTGCGGAAGGGGTCAGCCCCAGCATTTT. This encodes CACGRGQPQHF.

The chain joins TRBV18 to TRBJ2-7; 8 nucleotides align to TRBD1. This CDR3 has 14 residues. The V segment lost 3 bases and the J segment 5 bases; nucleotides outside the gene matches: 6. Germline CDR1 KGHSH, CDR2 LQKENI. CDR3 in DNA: TGTGCCAGCTCACCGAGGACAGGGAGAGACGAGCAGTACTTC. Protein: CASSPRTGRDEQYF.

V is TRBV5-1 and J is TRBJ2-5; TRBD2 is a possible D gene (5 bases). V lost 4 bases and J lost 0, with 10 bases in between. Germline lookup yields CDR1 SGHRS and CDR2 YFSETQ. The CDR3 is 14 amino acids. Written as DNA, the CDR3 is TGCGCCAGCAGCCGTGGACTTTACCAAGAGACCCAGTACTTC. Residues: CASSRGLYQETQYF.